Below are 23 T cell receptor beta chains sequenced from a single sample in a study of T cell responses to AZD1222 COVID-19 vaccine. The repertoire was sequenced with immunoSEQ multiplex PCR; TCRdb's copy has only in-frame clones and lacks some. The data show under 110,000 clones, roughly 87% seen once. The sample consisted of peripheral blood, taken on day 0 of AZD1222 vaccination. All receptors come from an adult in good health.

The J gene is TRBJ1-1, the V gene TRBV12-3 or TRBV12-4; D is unclear. This CDR3 is built from 13 residues. V was trimmed by 3 bases and J by 1 base, leaving 6 bases between them. The CDR3 DNA reads TGTGCCAGCAGTTTCCGGGAGAACACTGAAGCTTTCTTT. This codes for CASSFRENTEAFF.

This clone appeared once. As DNA, the CDR3 is TGTGCCAGCAGTTCTCCTGCGGGACTTGGACACGATGAGCAGTTCTTC. Its protein is CASSSPAGLGHDEQFF. The V gene is TRBV27, the J gene TRBJ2-1, with TRBD2 as a possible D gene (6 bases). Per the germline V gene, CDR1 is MNHEY and CDR2 is SMNVEV (reference sequence). Between the trimmed V and J ends, which lost 4 bases and 8 bases, there was a span of 21 bases. The CDR3 is 16 amino acids.

The chain employs TRBV28 and TRBJ2-1; TRBD2 aligns across 8 bases. The trim removed 4 bases at V and 3 bases at J, leaving 5 bases unmatched. CDR1 and CDR2 from the germline V gene are MDHEN and SYDVKM. The CDR3 is made up of 15 amino acids. CDR3 coding DNA: TGTGCCAGCAGTTCGGGGGGGGTGAACTACAATGAGCAGTTCTTC. Protein product: CASSSGGVNYNEQFF.

V and J are TRBV29-1 and TRBJ2-7; D is ambiguous. The ends were cut back, 3 bases at V and 3 bases at J, with 9 bases in the middle. This CDR3 comprises 12 residues. Per the germline V gene, CDR1 is SQVTM and CDR2 is ANQGSEA. CDR3 in DNA: TGCAGCGTTGATTTAGGGCACTACGAGCAGTACTTC. Its translation: CSVDLGHYEQYF.

The chain joins TRBV3-1 (or the pseudogene TRBV3-2) to TRBJ1-2; D perhaps matches TRBD1 (5 bases). The CDR3 has 15 residues. V was shortened by 1 base and J by 4 bases, with 13 bases between the two germline ends. The V gene's germline CDR1 is LGHDT and CDR2 YNNKEL (reference sequence). The CDR3 DNA is TGTGCCAGCAGCCAAGCTGGGGGGGGATTCTATGGCTACACCTTC. Its protein is CASSQAGGGFYGYTF.

The chain links TRBV9 to TRBJ2-3, with TRBD2 matching over 7 bases. CDR3 length equals 15 residues. Germline values: CDR1 SGDLS, CDR2 YYNGEE. Trimming took 0 bases from V and 3 from J; bases not matched to a gene: 4. The DNA of the CDR3 is TGTGCCAGCAGCGTAGGGGGAGGGAGAACAGATACGCAGTATTTT. Residues: CASSVGGGRTDTQYF.

The V call is TRBV29-1, the J call TRBJ2-1; unclear D gene. V gave up 4 bases and J gave up 7 bases, with 5 bases separating them. Germline CDR1 reads SQVTM; CDR2 reads ANQGSEA. The CDR3 is made up of 10 amino acids. CDR3: CSVAQNEQFF. The CDR3 DNA follows: TGCAGCGTTGCCCAGAATGAGCAGTTCTTC.

The rearrangement joins TRBV6-5 to TRBJ2-7, with 11 nucleotides matching TRBD1. CDR3 length: 14 amino acids. V was clipped by 6 bases and J by 6 bases; unmatched bases: 7. CDR1 MNHEY and CDR2 SVGAGI come from the germline V gene. The CDR3 loop reads CASRGTGGFGEQYF. CDR3 nucleotides: TGTGCCAGCAGGGGGACAGGGGGTTTTGGCGAGCAGTACTTC.

The chain has TRBV6-6 and TRBJ2-7; D is unresolved. Germline V lookup: CDR1 MNHNY, CDR2 SVGAGI (reference sequence). Trimming cost V 7 bases and J 0 bases, with 10 bases left between them. The CDR3 loop spans 13 amino acids. The CDR3 bases are TGTGCCAGCACCATCGGTGGCTCCTACGAGCAGTACTTC. Translation gives CASTIGGSYEQYF.

This sequence joins TRBV23-1 and TRBJ2-7; TRBD1 is a possible D gene (6 bases). TRBV23-1 is noted as an ORF with a role that remains uncertain. The CDR3 has 17 residues. The V and J ends lost 7 bases and 1 base respectively, with 23 bases between them. CDR3 sequence: CASTPPGQGKGSYEQYF. For the CDR3, the DNA is TGCGCCAGCACCCCCCCGGGACAAGGTAAGGGGTCCTACGAGCAGTACTTC.

This chain connects TRBV14 to TRBJ2-2; 9 bases fit TRBD2. With 2 bases clipped from V and 2 bases from J, the junction kept 12 bases outside the gene matches. Germline V gene sequence: CDR1 SGHDN, CDR2 FVKESK. The CDR3 extends over 19 amino acids. The CDR3 region has the DNA TGTGCCAGCAGCCAAAGAGTCCGCAATAGCGGGGGTAACACCGGGGAGCTGTTTTTT. Amino acids: CASSQRVRNSGGNTGELFF.

This chain uses TRBV19 with TRBJ2-3; TRBD2 matches at 9 bases. Germline V gene sequence: CDR1 LNHDA, CDR2 SQIVND (reference sequence). The CDR3 is 14 amino acids. Trimming removed 3 bases from V and 6 bases from J; junction bases left unmatched: 4. The DNA for the CDR3 is TGTGCCAGTAGTATTGTAGCGGGAGAGGATACGCAGTATTTT. It specifies CASSIVAGEDTQYF.

V usage is TRBV5-1 and J usage is TRBJ2-3; 10 positions agree with TRBD1. Looked up from germline, CDR1 is SGHRS and CDR2 is YFSETQ. The junction had 14 bases not matched to a gene; V was cut back by 3 bases and J by 7 bases. The CDR3 runs to 17 residues. CDR3 sequence (DNA): TGCGCCAGCAGCTGGACCCGGGACAGGGGTTTCATGTATACGCAGTATTTT. It yields the protein CASSWTRDRGFMYTQYF.

This chain links TRBV7-9 with TRBJ1-1; 7 positions agree with TRBD1. This CDR3 comprises 14 residues. The J segment lost 2 bases and the V segment lost 6 bases, leaving 6 bases of the junction unmatched. Germline loops: CDR1 SEHNR, CDR2 FQNEAQ (reference sequence). The CDR3 here is CASRGTGANTEAFF. The CDR3 nucleotides read TGTGCCAGCAGGGGCACAGGGGCCAACACTGAAGCTTTCTTT.

The V gene is TRBV29-1, the J gene TRBJ1-1; 10 bases map to TRBD1. CDR1 SQVTM and CDR2 ANQGSEA come from the germline V gene. The ends lost 5 bases at V and 5 bases at J; junction bases unmatched: 20. The CDR3 is made up of 18 amino acids. The CDR3 DNA reads TGCAGCGTTTCCCACCCACCCGGGACAGGGGTTGGACGAACTGAAGCTTTCTTT. This translates into CSVSHPPGTGVGRTEAFF.

The chain combines TRBV6-5 with TRBJ1-1, with D possibly being TRBD1 (6 bases). The CDR3 runs to 15 residues. CDR1 MNHEY and CDR2 SVGAGI come from the germline V gene. V dropped 1 base and J dropped 1 base, with 10 bases sitting between them. The CDR3 DNA reads as TGTGCCAGCAGTTACTGGGGGACACCGAACACTGAAGCTTTCTTT. Its translation: CASSYWGTPNTEAFF.

This clone turned up a few times. The chain carries TRBV19 and TRBJ1-1; no firm D call. Germline CDR1 is LNHDA and CDR2 is SQIVND (reference sequence). The CDR3 has 13 residues. The germline V and J ends were trimmed by 5 bases and 2 bases, with 9 bases remaining between them. In nucleotides, the CDR3 is TGTGCCAGTAGTTTTTCCAGTAACACTGAAGCTTTCTTT. Amino acids: CASSFSSNTEAFF.

This chain connects TRBV6-5 to TRBJ2-2; weak D call: TRBD1 (5 bases). Germline V gene data show CDR1 as MNHEY and CDR2 as SVGAGI. V lost 6 bases, J lost 8 bases, and 16 bases lay in between. The CDR3 has 14 amino acids. The CDR3 DNA reads TGTGCCAGCAGCTGGGGCCTGCTCCAAGGGGAGCTGTTTTTT. Amino acids: CASSWGLLQGELFF.

V and J are TRBV12-3 or TRBV12-4 and TRBJ1-1, with D unclear. The V end was cut by 5 bases, the J end by 11 bases, with 15 bases between. The CDR3 spans 12 residues. The CDR3 is CASSPHEMRAFF. The CDR3 DNA reads as TGTGCCAGCAGTCCCCACGAGATGAGGGCTTTCTTT.

This clone appeared a single time. The chain uses TRBV19 and TRBJ2-3, with a tentative D call TRBD2 (5 bases). The CDR3 length is 16 residues. The V end was cut by 5 bases, the J end by 2 bases, with 17 bases between. Germline CDR1 and CDR2: LNHDA and SQIVND (reference sequence). In DNA, the CDR3 is TGTGCCAGTAGTTTCTCTCTCCTGGACTTCACAGATACGCAGTATTTT. Its translation: CASSFSLLDFTDTQYF.

The chain combines TRBV10-3 with TRBJ2-3; 10 bases are a match to TRBD2. CDR1 is ENHRY and CDR2 is SYGVKD in the germline V gene. This CDR3 is built from 14 residues. Trimming at V came to 9 bases and at J to 2 bases, leaving 5 bases not matched to a gene. CDR3 protein: CAIRTSGDTDTQYF. CDR3 DNA sequence: TGTGCCATACGGACTAGCGGTGACACAGATACGCAGTATTTT.

The J gene is TRBJ1-1, the V gene TRBV10-3; possible D gene TRBD1, 6 bases. The CDR3 is 12 amino acids. V dropped 0 bases and J dropped 9 bases, with 8 bases sitting between them. Germline CDR1 ENHRY, CDR2 SYGVKD. The CDR3 region is CAISESTGKAFF. CDR3 DNA sequence: TGTGCCATCAGTGAGTCGACAGGTAAAGCTTTCTTT.

DNA of the CDR3: TGTGCCACCAGTGACACCGGGACAGGGAAGCCCTACGAGCAGTACTTC. This codes for CATSDTGTGKPYEQYF. The gene calls are TRBV24-1 and TRBJ2-7; TRBD1 agrees at 9 bases. Germline assignment: CDR1 KGHDR and CDR2 SFDVKD. This CDR3 comprises 16 residues. The V gene end was trimmed by 4 bases and the J gene end by 2 bases; junction bases not matched to a gene: 8.